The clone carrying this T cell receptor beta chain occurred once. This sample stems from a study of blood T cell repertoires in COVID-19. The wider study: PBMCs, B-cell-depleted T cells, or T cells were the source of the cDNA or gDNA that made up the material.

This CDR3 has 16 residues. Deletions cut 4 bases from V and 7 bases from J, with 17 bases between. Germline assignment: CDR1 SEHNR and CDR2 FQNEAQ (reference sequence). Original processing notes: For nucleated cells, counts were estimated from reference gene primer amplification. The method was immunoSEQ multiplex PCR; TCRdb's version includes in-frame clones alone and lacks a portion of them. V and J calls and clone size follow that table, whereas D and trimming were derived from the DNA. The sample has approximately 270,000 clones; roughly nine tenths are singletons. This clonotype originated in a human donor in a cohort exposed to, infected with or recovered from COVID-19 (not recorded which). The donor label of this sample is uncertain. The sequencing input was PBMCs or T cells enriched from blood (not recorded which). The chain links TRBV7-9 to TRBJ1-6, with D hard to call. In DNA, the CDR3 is TGTGCCAGCAGCTCGATTTTTGAGGGTCAGAATTCACCCCTCCACTTT. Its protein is CASSSIFEGQNSPLHF. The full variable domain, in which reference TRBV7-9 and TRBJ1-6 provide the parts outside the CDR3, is DTGVSQNPRHKITKRGQNVTFRCDPISEHNRLYWYRQTLGQGPEFLTYFQNEAQLEKSRLLSDRFSAERPKGSFSTLEIQRTEQGDSAMYLCASSSIFEGQNSPLHFGNGTRLTVT.